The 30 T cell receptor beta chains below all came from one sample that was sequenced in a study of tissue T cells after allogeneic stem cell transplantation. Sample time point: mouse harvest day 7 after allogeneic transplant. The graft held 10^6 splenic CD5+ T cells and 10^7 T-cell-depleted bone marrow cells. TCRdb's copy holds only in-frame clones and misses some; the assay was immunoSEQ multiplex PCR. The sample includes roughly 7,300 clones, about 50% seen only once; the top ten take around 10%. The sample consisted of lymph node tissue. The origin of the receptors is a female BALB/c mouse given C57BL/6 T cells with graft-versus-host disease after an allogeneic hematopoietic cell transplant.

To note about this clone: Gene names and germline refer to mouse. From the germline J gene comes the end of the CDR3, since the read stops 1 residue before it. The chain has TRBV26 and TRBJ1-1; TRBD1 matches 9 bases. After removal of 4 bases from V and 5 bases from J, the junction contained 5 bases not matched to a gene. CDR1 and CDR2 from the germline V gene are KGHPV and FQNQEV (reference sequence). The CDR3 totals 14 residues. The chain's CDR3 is CASSRDREGTEVFF. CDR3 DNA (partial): TGTGCCAGCAGTCGGGACAGGGAAGGGACAGAAGTCTTC. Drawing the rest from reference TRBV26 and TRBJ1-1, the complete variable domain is NSKVIQTPRYLVKGQGQKAKMRCIPEKGHPVVFWYQQNKNNEFKFLINFQNQEVLQQIDMTEKRFSAECPSNSPCSLEIQSSEAGDSALYLCASSRDREGTEVFFGKGTRLTVV.

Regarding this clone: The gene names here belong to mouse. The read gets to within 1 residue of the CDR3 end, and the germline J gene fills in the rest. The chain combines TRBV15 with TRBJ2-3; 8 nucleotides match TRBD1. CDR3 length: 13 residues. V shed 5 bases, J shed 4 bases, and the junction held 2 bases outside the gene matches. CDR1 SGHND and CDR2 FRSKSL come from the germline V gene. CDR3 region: CASSRTGSETLYF. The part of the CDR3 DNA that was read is TGTGCCAGCAGTCGGACAGGGTCAGAAACGCTGTAT.

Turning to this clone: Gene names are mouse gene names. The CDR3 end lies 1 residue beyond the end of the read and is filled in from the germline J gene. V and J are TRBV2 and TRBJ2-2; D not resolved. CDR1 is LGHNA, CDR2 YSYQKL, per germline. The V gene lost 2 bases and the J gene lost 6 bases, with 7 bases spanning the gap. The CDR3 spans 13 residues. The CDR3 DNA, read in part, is TGTGCCAGCAGCCAACAGAACGCCGGGCAGCTCTAC. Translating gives CASSQQNAGQLY. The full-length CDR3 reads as CASSQQNAGQLYF. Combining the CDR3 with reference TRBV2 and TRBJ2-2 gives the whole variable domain DPKIIQKPKYLVAVTGSEKILICEQYLGHNAMYWYRQSAKKPLEFMFSYSYQKLMDNQTASSRFQPQSSKKNHLDLQITALKPDDSATYFCASSQQNAGQLYFGEGSKLTVL.

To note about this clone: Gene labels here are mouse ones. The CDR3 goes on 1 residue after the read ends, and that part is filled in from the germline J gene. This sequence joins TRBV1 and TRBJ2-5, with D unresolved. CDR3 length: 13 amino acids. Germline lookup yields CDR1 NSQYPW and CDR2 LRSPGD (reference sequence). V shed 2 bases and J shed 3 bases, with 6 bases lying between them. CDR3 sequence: CTCSARHQDTQYF. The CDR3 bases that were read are TGCACCTGCAGTGCAAGACATCAAGACACCCAGTAC.

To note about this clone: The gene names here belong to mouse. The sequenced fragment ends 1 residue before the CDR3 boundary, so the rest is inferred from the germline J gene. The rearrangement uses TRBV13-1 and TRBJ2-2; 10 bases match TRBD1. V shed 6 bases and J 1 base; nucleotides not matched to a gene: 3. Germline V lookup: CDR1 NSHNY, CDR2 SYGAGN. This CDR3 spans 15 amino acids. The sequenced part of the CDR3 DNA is TGTGCCAGCACAGGGACAGGGGTAAACACCGGGCAGCTCTAC. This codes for CASTGTGVNTGQLY. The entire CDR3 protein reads CASTGTGVNTGQLYF.

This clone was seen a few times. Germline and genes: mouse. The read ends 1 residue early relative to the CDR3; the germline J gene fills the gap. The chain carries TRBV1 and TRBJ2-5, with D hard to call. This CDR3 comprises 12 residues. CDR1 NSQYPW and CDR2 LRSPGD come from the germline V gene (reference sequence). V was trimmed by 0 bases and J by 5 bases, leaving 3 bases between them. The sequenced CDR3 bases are TGCACCTGCAGTGCAGATAGAGACACCCAGTAC. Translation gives CTCSADRDTQY. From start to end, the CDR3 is CTCSADRDTQYF.

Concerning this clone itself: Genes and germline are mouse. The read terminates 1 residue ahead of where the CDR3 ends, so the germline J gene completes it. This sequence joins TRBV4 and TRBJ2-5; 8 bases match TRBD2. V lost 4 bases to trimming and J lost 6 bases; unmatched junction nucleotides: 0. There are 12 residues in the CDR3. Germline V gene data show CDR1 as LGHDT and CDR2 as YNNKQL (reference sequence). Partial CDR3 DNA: TGTGCCAGCAGCTGGACTGGGGACACCCAGTAC. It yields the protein CASSWTGDTQY. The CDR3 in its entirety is CASSWTGDTQYF.

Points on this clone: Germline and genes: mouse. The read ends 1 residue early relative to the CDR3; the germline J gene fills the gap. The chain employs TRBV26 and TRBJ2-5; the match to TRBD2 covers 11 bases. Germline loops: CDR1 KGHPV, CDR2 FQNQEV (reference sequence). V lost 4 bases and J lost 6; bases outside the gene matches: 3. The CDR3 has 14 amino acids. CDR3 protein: CASSRTGGLDTQYF. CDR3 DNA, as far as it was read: TGTGCCAGCAGTCGGACTGGGGGGCTGGACACCCAGTAC.

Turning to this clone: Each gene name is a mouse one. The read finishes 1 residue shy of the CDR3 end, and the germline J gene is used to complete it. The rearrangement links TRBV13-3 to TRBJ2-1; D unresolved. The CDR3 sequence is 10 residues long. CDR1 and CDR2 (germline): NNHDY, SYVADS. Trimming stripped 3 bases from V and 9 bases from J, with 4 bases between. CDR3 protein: CASSGGEQFF. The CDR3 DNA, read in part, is TGTGCCAGCAGTGGGGGTGAGCAGTTC.

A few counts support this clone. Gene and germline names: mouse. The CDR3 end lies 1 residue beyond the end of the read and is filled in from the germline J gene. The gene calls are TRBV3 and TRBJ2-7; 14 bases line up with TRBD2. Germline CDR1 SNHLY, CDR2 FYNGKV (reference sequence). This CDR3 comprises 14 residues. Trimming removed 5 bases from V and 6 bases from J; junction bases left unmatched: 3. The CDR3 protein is CASSPGLGGLEQYF. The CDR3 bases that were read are TGTGCCAGCAGCCCGGGACTGGGGGGGCTTGAACAGTAC.

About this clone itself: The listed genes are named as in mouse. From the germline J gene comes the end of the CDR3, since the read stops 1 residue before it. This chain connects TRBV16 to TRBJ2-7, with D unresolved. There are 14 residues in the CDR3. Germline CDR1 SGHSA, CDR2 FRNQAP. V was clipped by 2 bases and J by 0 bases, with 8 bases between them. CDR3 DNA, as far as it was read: TGTGCAAGCAGCTTAAAGCTCAGCTCCTATGAACAGTAC. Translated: CASSLKLSSYEQY. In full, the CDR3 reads CASSLKLSSYEQYF.

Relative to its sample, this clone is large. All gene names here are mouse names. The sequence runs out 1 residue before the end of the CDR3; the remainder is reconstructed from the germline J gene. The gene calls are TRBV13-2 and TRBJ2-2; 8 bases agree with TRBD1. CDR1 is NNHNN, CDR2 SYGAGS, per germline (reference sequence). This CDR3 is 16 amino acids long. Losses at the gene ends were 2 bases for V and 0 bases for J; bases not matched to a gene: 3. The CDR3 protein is CASGEDRGANTGQLYF. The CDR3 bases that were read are TGTGCCAGCGGTGAAGACAGGGGCGCAAACACCGGGCAGCTCTAC.

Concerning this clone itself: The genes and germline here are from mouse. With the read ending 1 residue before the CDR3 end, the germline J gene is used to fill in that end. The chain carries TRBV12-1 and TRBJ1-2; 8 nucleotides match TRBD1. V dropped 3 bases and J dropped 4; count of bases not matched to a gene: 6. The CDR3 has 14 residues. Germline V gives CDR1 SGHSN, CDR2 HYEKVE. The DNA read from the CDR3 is TGTGCCAGCTCTTCTCAGGGGGCAGCCTCCGACTACACC. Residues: CASSSQGAASDYT. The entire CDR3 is CASSSQGAASDYTF. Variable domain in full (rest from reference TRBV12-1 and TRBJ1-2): DSGVVQSPRHIIKEKGGRSVLTCIPISGHSNVVWYQQTLGKELKFLIQHYEKVERDKGFLPSRFSVQQFDDYHSEMNMSALELEDSAMYFCASSSQGAASDYTFGSGTRLLVI.

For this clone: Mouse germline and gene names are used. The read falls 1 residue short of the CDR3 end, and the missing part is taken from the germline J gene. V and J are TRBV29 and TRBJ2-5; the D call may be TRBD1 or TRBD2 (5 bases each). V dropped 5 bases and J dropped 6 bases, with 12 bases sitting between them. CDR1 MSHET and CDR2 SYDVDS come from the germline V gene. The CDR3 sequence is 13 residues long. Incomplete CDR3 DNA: TGTGCTAGCAGTAGGGACGGGGCGGACACCCAGTAC. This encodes CASSRDGADTQY. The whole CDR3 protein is CASSRDGADTQYF.

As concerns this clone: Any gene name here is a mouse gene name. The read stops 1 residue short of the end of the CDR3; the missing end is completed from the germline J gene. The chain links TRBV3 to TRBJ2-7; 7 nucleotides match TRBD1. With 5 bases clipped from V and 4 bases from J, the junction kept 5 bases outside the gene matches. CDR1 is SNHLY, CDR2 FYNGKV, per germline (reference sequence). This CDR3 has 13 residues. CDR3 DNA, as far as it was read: TGTGCCAGCAGCGCGGGACAGAAATATGAACAGTAC. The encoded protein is CASSAGQKYEQY. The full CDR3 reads CASSAGQKYEQYF.

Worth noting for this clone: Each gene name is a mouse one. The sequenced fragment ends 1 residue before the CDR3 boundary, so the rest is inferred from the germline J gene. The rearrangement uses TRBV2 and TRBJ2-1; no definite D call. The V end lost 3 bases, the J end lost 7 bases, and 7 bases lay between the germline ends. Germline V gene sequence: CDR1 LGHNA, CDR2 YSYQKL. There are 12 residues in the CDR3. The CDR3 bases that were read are TGTGCCAGCAGCCACAGACGGGCTGAGCAGTTC. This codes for CASSHRRAEQF. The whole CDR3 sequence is CASSHRRAEQFF.

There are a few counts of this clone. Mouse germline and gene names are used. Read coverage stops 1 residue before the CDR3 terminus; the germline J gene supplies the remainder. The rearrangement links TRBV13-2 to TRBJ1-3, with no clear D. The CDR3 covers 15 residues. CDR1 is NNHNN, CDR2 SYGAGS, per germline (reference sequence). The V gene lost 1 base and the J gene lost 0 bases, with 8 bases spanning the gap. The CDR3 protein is CASGDLTFSGNTLYF. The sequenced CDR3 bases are TGTGCCAGCGGTGATCTAACCTTTTCTGGAAATACGCTCTAT.

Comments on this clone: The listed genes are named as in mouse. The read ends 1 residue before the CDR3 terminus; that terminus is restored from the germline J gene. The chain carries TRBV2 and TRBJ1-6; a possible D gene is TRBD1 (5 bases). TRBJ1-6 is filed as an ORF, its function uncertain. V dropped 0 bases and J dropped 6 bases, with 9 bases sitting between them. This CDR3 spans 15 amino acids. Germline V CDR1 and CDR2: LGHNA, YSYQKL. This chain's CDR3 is CASSQDGGPNSPLYF. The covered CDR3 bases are TGTGCCAGCAGCCAAGATGGGGGACCTAATTCGCCCCTCTAC.

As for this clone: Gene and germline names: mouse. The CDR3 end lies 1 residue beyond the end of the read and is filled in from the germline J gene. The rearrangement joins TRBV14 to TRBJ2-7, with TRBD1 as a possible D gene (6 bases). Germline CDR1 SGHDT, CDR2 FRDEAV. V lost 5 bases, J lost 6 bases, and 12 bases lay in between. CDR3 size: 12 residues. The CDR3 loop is CASSLQGIEQYF. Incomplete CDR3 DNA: TGTGCCAGCAGCCTACAGGGAATTGAACAGTAC.

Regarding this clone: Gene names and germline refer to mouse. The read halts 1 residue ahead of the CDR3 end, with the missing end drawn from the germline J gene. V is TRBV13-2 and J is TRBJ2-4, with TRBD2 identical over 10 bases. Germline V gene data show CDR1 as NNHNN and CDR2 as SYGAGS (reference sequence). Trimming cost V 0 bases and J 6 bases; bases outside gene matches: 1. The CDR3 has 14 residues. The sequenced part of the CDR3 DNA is TGTGCCAGCGGTGATGCGGGACTGGGGAACACCTTGTAC. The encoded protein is CASGDAGLGNTLY. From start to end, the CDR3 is CASGDAGLGNTLYF.

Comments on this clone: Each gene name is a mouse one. The CDR3 sequence: CASSPGGQDTQYF. The CDR3 DNA, read in part, is TGTGCCAGCAGTCCAGGGGGCCAAGACACCCAGTAC. The chain links TRBV26 to TRBJ2-5; the match to TRBD1 covers 7 bases. Sequencing ends 1 residue short of the CDR3 end; the germline J gene provides the rest. This CDR3 has 13 amino acids. Per germline, CDR1 KGHPV and CDR2 FQNQEV (reference sequence). The J segment lost 2 bases and the V segment lost 4 bases, leaving 0 bases of the junction unmatched.

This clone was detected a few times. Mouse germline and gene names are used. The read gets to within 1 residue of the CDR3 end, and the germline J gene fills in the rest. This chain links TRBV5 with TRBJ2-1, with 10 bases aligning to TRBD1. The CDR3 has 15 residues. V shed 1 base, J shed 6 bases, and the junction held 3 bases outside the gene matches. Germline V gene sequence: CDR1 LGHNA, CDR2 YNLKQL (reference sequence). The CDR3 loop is CASSQVGQGSAEQFF. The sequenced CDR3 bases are TGTGCCAGCAGCCAAGTGGGACAGGGGTCTGCTGAGCAGTTC.

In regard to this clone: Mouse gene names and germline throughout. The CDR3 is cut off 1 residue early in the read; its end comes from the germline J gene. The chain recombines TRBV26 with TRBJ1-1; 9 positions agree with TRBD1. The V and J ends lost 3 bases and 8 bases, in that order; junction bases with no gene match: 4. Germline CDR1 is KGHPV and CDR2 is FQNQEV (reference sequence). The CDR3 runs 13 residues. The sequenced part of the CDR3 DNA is TGTGCCAGCAGTCTCCCTGGACAGGGGGAAGTCTTC. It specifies CASSLPGQGEVF. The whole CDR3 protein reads CASSLPGQGEVFF.

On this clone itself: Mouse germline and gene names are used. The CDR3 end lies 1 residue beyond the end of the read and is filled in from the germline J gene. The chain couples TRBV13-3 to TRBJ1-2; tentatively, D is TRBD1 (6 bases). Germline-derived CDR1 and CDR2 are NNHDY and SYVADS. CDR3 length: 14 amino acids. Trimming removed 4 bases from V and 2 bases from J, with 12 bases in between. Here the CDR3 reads CASSPVGGNSDYTF. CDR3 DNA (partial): TGTGCCAGCAGTCCCGTGGGGGGCAACTCCGACTACACC.

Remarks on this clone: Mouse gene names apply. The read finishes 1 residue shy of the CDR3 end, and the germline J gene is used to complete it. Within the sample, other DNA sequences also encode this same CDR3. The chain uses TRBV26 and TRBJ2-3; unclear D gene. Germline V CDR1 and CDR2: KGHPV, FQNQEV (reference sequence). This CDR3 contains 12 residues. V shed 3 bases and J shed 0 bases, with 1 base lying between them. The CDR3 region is CASSLSAETLYF. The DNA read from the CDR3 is TGTGCCAGCAGTCTAAGTGCAGAAACGCTGTAT.

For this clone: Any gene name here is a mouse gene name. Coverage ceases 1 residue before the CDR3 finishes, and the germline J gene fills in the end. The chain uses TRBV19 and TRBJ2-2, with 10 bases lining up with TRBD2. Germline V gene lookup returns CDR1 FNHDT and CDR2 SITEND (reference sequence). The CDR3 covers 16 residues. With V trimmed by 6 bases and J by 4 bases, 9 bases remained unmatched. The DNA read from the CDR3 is TGTGCCAGCACCCTGACTGGGGGGAGTCTCACCGGGCAGCTCTAC. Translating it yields CASTLTGGSLTGQLY. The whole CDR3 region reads CASTLTGGSLTGQLYF.

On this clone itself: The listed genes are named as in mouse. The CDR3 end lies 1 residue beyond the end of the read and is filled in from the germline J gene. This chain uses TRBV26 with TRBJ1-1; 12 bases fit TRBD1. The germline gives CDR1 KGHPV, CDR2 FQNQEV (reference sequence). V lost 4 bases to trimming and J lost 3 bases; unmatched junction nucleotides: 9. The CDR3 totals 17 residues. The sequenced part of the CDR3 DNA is TGTGCCAGCAGTCCATACCGGGACAGGGGGCGAGACACAGAAGTCTTC. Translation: CASSPYRDRGRDTEVF. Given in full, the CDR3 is CASSPYRDRGRDTEVFF.

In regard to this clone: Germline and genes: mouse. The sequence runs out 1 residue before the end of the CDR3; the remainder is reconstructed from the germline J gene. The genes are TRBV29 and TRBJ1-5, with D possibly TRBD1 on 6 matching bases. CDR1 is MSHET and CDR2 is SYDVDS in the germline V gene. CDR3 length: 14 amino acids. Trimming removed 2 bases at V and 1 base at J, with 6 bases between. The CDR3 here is CASSLGTNNQAPLF. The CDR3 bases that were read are TGTGCTAGCAGTTTAGGGACAAACAACCAGGCTCCGCTT.

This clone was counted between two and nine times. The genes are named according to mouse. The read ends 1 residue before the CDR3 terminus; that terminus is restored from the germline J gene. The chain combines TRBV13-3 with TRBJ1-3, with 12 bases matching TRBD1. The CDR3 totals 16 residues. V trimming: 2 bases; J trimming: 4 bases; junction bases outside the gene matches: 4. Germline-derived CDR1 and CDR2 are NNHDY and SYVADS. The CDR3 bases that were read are TGTGCCAGCAGTGACGGGGACAGGGGGCGAGGAAATACGCTCTAT. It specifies CASSDGDRGRGNTLY. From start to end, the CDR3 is CASSDGDRGRGNTLYF.

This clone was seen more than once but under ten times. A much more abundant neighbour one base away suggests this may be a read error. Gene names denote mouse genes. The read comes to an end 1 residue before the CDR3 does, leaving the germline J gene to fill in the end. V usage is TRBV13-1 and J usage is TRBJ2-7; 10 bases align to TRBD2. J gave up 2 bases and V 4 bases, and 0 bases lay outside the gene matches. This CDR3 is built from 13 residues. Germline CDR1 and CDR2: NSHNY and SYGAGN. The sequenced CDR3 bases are TGTGCCAGCAGTACTGGGGGGGCCTATGAACAGTAC. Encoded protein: CASSTGGAYEQY. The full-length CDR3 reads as CASSTGGAYEQYF.